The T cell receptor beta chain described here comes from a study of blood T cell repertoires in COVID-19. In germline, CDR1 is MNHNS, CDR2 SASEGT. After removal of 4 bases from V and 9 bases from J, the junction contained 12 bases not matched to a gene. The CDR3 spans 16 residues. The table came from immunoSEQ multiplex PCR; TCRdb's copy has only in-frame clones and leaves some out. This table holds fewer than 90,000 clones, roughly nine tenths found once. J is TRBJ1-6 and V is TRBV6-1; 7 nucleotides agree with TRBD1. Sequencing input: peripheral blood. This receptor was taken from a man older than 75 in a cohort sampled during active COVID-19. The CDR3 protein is CASSVRQGEGSSPLHF. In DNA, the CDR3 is TGTGCCAGCAGTGTAAGACAGGGTGAGGGTTCTTCACCCCTCCACTTT.